This T cell receptor beta chain was documented in a study of shared clonotypes between healthy human individuals (TCRdb year 2020). About the investigation overall: The cohort comprised a couple of women and a few men aged 18 to 49 years. Each donor's leukapheresis produced roughly between roughly 0.85 and 9.5 billion PBMCs. To increase sequencing depth and limit assay-specific biases, different laboratories used diverse techniques to prepare libraries and sequence TCR repertoires. To estimate repertoire size and how much clonotypes are shared between individuals, the study performed deep sequencing of blood TCR repertoires from a few healthy adults. For each donor, CD4 naive and CD4 memory were each given three plates, CD8 naive was given two plates, and CD8 memory was given one plate. Study-wide findings and limitations: Sampling was restricted to blood, and TCR repertoires in tissues likely differ from the TCR repertoires found in blood. Compared with non-shared clonotypes, the clonotypes found in all four sorted-subset donors had higher generation probabilities. Around 5.4% of naive CD4, roughly 3.5% of naive CD8, roughly 2.5% of memory CD4, and approximately 0.39% of memory CD8 clonotypes were shared across several donors. Rarefaction of sorted-subset datasets indicated incomplete sequencing despite the large sequencing depth. Based on pairwise subsampling, the degree of clonotype sharing among donors was expected to be affected by sequencing depth. The small number of donors limited the genetic and exposure-history diversity represented. Naive subsets generally had larger estimated clonotype richness than memory subsets.

Using the deep immunoSEQ assay, TCR CDR3 regions were amplified from genomic DNA by multiplex PCR. Genomic DNA extracted from each cell subset was distributed evenly over all wells of several immunoSEQ 96-well plates, and each plate served as one replicate. For sorted subsets, 200 ng of genomic DNA, equivalent to roughly 33,000 T cell genomes, went into each replicate PCR. Purified libraries were measured with a Qubit 3.0 fluorometer, size-checked on a Bioanalyzer 2100, and measured again with the KAPA Library Quantification kit. Every immunoSEQ 96-well plate was sequenced on a dedicated single-read 150-cycle Illumina NextSeq 550 flow cell. Per the authors' processing: Because the immunoSEQ output included only junctional sequences and no quality scores, the filtering could not be the same as the filtering used for full-length reads. To assign V/J genes and CDR3, sequences were annotated against IMGT germline references using PyIR, a Python wrapper for IgBLAST v1.9. Reads were removed for weak V/J assignments (E-value above 1e-6), missing CDR3, stop codons, out-of-frame junctions, or ambiguous translated residues. A V3J clonotype was defined by an identical inferred V gene, J gene, and CDR3 amino acid sequence. The percentage overlap between two repertoires was calculated by dividing the number of shared unique clonotypes by the size of the smaller repertoire. Richness of each repertoire was evaluated using RTK rarefaction, the Chao1 estimator, and Recon v2.1 estimates of unobserved clonotypes. For all TCRbeta clonotypes obtained by the gDNA method from four donors, generation probabilities were computed with OLGA. TCRdb stores this immuneACCESS table with in-frame sequences only. Part of the clones is absent; in the studies checked, under half of the shortfall reflects unresolved V genes, and no reason is known for the rest. V and J calls and clone size follow that table, whereas D and trimming were derived from the DNA. The sample table contains millions of clones; only one count was recorded for about 95% of them. The ten largest clonotypes hold 0.85% to 1.2% of the sample.

About this clone itself: Its antigen target is currently unknown. Per-base qualities were not stored, and no clone one base away is much larger.

Trimming removed 5 bases from V and 7 bases from J, leaving 17 bases between the germline ends. From the cysteine through the phenylalanine, the CDR3 covers 15 amino acids. Just the 45-base CDR3 DNA is kept, in frame starting at base 1. The germline V gene sets CDR1 to MNHEY and CDR2 to SVGAGI. For the CD8 naive samples, CD45RO-negative cells were positively selected for CCR7, yielding a CD45RA+CCR7+ population from which TemRA cells were excluded. Donors were healthy HIV-negative adults with no recently reported acute infections or vaccinations. Every donor was a Caucasian adult residing in Nashville, Tennessee, USA. Blood was obtained by leukapheresis, after which PBMCs were separated by Ficoll-Histopaque density gradient centrifugation and cryopreserved in liquid nitrogen vapor phase. Analytical flow cytometry was used to check the purity and quantity of every magnetically sorted T cell population. Each sorted fraction had its genomic DNA isolated and then quantified by UV absorbance on a Nanodrop 2000c.

The chain is made from TRBV6-5 and TRBJ1-4; the D gene cannot be named for sure. The sequenced material came from naive CD8+ T cells sorted from blood. In the paper's terms, the cell subset or site label means: CD45RA+CCR7+. The TCR sequence derives from a man younger than 35 in good health. The CDR3 region: CASSPGLLSGEKLFF. DNA sequence: TGTGCCAGCAGTCCCGGCCTCCTTTCGGGTGAAAAACTGTTTTTT.